This T cell receptor beta chain was identified in a study of graft-versus-host responses after intestinal transplantation. General study results and limits: Among recipient marrow samples, GvH clones were found; some appeared first in ileum or blood.

V lost 0 bases to trimming and J lost 1 base; unmatched junction nucleotides: 4. The CDR3 runs to 16 residues. Germline lookup yields CDR1 SGDLS and CDR2 YYNGEE. Responders (about 200,000, CFSE-labeled) were co-plated with about 200,000 irradiated, violet-dye-labeled stimulators. Both CD3+CD4+ and CD3+CD8+ responders that were proliferating and CFSE-low underwent sorting after the reaction. Only a few counts were recorded for this clone. Here immunoSEQ multiplex PCR was the method, and the copy in TCRdb shows in-frame clones only, minus some. In the table there are approximately 9,100 clones, about 33% of which are singletons.

V gene TRBV9 combines with J gene TRBJ1-3; 7 bases match TRBD1. This TCR was sampled from a human patient who was an organ donor for intestinal transplantation. The sequencing here drew on alloreactive CD8+ T cells from a mixed lymphocyte reaction culture, taken before transplantation. Described subset: CFSE-low proliferating T cells sorted from roughly six-day pre-transplant mixed lymphocyte reaction (GvH or HvG direction). CDR3: CASSVGTGGSGNTIYF. In DNA, the CDR3 is TGTGCCAGCAGCGTAGGGACAGGCGGGTCTGGAAACACCATATATTTT.